Listed below are T cell receptor beta chains from one sample, sequenced in a study of blood T cell repertoires in COVID-19. Profiled with immunoSEQ multiplex PCR; TCRdb holds only in-frame clones, not every one. The table lists roughly 100,000 clones, 80% to 90% of them singletons. Material for sequencing was peripheral blood. All receptors derive from a man in his forties or fifties with acute or convalescent COVID-19. The CDR3 runs from the conserved cysteine through the conserved F or W. The order of the fields is J gene, V gene, clone size, D gene, CDR3 protein, CDR3 DNA. A D gene is named only where the DNA matches it firmly. Some rows have no size entry. The others give once, few or many, or a class for an expanded clone.

TRBJ2-2 TRBV11-3 once - CASSSDSSPGELFF TGTGCCAGCAGCTCGGACTCTAGCCCCGGGGAGCTGTTTTTT
TRBJ1-5 TRBV7-8 - TRBD1 CASSLTTGPRQPQHF TGTGCCAGCAGCCTTACGACAGGGCCTCGTCAGCCCCAGCATTTT
TRBJ2-7 TRBV7-8 - - CASSPGDVEQYF TGTGCCAGCAGCCCAGGGGACGTCGAGCAGTACTTC
TRBJ2-1 TRBV3-1/TRBV3-2 - TRBD2 CASRFGTSDFYEQFF TGTGCCAGCAGGTTCGGGACTAGCGATTTTTATGAGCAGTTCTTC
TRBJ1-2 TRBV7-9 - - CASNQGMGYGYTF TGTGCCAGCAATCAGGGGATGGGCTATGGCTACACCTTC
TRBJ1-2 TRBV6-2/TRBV6-3 once - CASSYGRSGNYGYTF TGTGCCAGCAGTTACGGAAGGTCAGGAAACTATGGCTACACCTTC
TRBJ2-1 TRBV5-1 - - CASSLGLVGGEQFF TGCGCCAGCAGCTTGGGGCTAGTGGGGGGTGAGCAGTTCTTC
TRBJ2-3 TRBV2 - TRBD2 CASSVPRLAGGGHTSTDTQYF TGTGCCAGCAGTGTCCCCCGACTAGCGGGAGGGGGGCATACTAGCACAGATACGCAGTATTTT
TRBJ2-7 TRBV5-5 - TRBD1 CASSPAGTALYEQYF TGTGCCAGCAGCCCGGCCGGGACAGCCTTATACGAGCAGTACTTC
TRBJ1-4 TRBV5-1 once - CASSTTGKTNEKLFF TGCGCCAGCAGCACTACAGGGAAAACTAATGAAAAACTGTTTTTT
TRBJ2-7 TRBV10-2 once - CASSDRDWSMPQYF TGCGCCAGCAGTGACCGGGACTGGTCGATGCCGCAGTACTTC
TRBJ2-7 TRBV19 few - CASSRGISYEQYF TGTGCCAGTAGTAGAGGCATCTCCTACGAGCAGTACTTC
TRBJ2-7 TRBV29-1 - - CSVEERGLSGQYF TGCAGCGTTGAAGAAAGGGGACTTTCTGGGCAGTACTTC
TRBJ2-4 TRBV28 - TRBD2 CASSPSGIAKNIQYF TGTGCCAGCAGTCCTAGCGGGATTGCCAAAAACATTCAGTACTTC
TRBJ2-3 TRBV12-3/TRBV12-4 - TRBD1 CASSYRGADTQYF TGTGCCAGCAGTTACAGGGGTGCAGATACGCAGTATTTT
TRBJ2-7 TRBV28 - - CASSFPGGEQYF TGTGCCAGCAGTTTCCCTGGGGGGGAGCAGTACTTC
TRBJ2-2 TRBV7-9 - TRBD2 CASSPGLAGVPGELFF TGTGCCAGCAGCCCGGGACTAGCGGGAGTCCCCGGGGAGCTGTTTTTT
TRBJ2-2 TRBV24-1 - TRBD1 CATSGQGASGELFF TGTGCCACCAGTGGACAGGGGGCCTCCGGGGAGCTGTTTTTT
TRBJ1-5 TRBV19 once - CASSIESGGNQPQHF TGTGCCAGTAGTATAGAATCAGGGGGCAATCAGCCCCAGCATTTT
TRBJ1-2 TRBV20-1 - - CSGLFNYGYTF TGCAGTGGACTCTTCAACTATGGCTACACCTTC
TRBJ2-7 TRBV27 - - CASSFTPVGLSYEQYF TGTGCCAGCAGTTTCACCCCCGTGGGCCTCTCCTACGAGCAGTACTTC
TRBJ1-3 TRBV28 - TRBD1 CASIKQGNTIYF TGTGCCAGCATTAAACAGGGGAACACCATATATTTT